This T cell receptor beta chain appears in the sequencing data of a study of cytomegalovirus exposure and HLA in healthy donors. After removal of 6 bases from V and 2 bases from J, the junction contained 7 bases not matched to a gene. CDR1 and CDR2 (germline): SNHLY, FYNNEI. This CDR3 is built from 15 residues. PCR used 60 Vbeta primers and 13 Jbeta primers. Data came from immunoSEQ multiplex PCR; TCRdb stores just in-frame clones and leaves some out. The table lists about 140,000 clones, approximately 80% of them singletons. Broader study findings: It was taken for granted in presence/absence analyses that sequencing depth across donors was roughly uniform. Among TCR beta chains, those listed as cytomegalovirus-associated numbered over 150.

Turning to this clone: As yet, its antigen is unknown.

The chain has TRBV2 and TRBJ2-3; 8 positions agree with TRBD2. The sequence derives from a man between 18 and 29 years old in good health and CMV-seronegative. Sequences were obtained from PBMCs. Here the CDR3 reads CASRRTSLHTDTQYF. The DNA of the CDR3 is TGTGCCAGCAGAAGGACTAGCCTACACACAGATACGCAGTATTTT.